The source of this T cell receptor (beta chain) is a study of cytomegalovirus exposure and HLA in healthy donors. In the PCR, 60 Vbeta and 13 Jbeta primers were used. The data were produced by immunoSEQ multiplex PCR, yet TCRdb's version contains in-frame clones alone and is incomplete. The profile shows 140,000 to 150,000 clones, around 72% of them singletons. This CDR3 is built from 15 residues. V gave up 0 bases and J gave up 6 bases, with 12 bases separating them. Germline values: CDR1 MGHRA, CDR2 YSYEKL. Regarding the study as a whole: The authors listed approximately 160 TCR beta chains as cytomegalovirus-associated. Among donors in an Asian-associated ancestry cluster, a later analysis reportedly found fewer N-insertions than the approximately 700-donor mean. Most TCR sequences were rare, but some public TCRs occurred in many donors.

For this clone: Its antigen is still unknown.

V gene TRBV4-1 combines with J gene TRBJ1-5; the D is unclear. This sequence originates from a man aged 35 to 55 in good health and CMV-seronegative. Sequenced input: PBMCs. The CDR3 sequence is CASSQDIVRGQPQHF. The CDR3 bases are TGCGCCAGCAGCCAAGACATCGTCAGAGGTCAGCCCCAGCATTTT.